The 31 T cell receptor beta chains given below trace back to one sample, sequenced in a study of OX40 agonist ivuxolimab in advanced cancers. Produced via immunoSEQ multiplex PCR; TCRdb's table is partial and in-frame only. The profile shows over 35,000 clones, more than 80% of them singletons. This material consisted of CD4+ or CD8+ T cells sorted from blood, taken in a trial of the OX40 agonist ivuxolimab. These receptors all come from an adult with an advanced solid tumor such as melanoma, head and neck, liver or kidney cancer.

The chain is built from TRBV7-3 and TRBJ2-2; 8 positions agree with TRBD1. The CDR3 contains 18 residues. Germline CDR1 SGHTA, CDR2 FQGTGA. V lost 5 bases and J lost 4; bases outside the gene matches: 15. This CDR3 reads CASSTRTGLSRGTGELFF. The CDR3 coding sequence is TGTGCCAGCAGCACCCGGACAGGGCTCTCAAGGGGCACCGGGGAGCTGTTTTTT.

The chain couples TRBV30 to TRBJ1-1, with 8 positions matching TRBD1. Germline CDR1 and CDR2: GTSNPN and SVGIG (reference sequence). The CDR3 length is 12 residues. Trimming took 5 bases from V and 10 from J; bases not matched to a gene: 9. The CDR3 protein is CAWDTGGRRAFF. CDR3 sequence (DNA): TGTGCCTGGGATACAGGGGGTAGGCGAGCTTTCTTT.

The V call is TRBV7-2, the J call TRBJ1-2, with 9 bases aligning to TRBD1. Germline-derived CDR1 and CDR2 are SGHTA and FQGNSA. V was clipped by 5 bases and J by 2 bases; unmatched bases: 6. CDR3 length: 15 residues. The CDR3 DNA follows: TGTGCCAGCAGCCCAGGGGACAGGGCGAACTATGGCTACACCTTC. Translation gives CASSPGDRANYGYTF. The full variable domain, with the rest looked up from reference TRBV7-2 and TRBJ1-2, is GAGVSQSPSNKVTEKGKDVELRCDPISGHTALYWYRQSLGQGLEFLIYFQGNSAPDKSGLPSDRFSAERTGGSVSTLTIQRTQQEDSAVYLCASSPGDRANYGYTFGSGTRLTVV.

This chain connects TRBV2 to TRBJ1-6; TRBD1 might be the D (6 bases). Trimming left V 3 bases short and J 6 bases short, with 6 bases between. Germline assignment: CDR1 SNHLY and CDR2 FYNNEI. This CDR3 has 13 amino acids. The CDR3 reads CASSDRGNSPLHF. CDR3 bases: TGTGCCAGCAGTGACAGGGGTAATTCACCCCTCCACTTT.

The chain carries TRBV6-5 and TRBJ2-7; D not resolved. Trimming shortened V by 0 bases and J by 0 bases, and 6 bases separated the two germline ends. Germline CDR1 MNHEY, CDR2 SVGAGI. This CDR3 is built from 14 residues. The CDR3 DNA reads TGTGCCAGCAGTTACTCATCAAGCTCCTACGAGCAGTACTTC. Translating gives CASSYSSSSYEQYF.

This clone was recorded only once. The rearrangement uses TRBV6-8 and TRBJ1-2, with D possibly being TRBD1 (5 bases). Per the germline V gene, CDR1 is MNHGY and CDR2 is SAAAGT. V was trimmed by 8 bases and J by 8 bases, leaving 12 bases between them. This CDR3 has 11 amino acids. CDR3 loop: CASLTRDGYTF. For the CDR3, the DNA is TGTGCCAGCCTCACGCGGGACGGCTACACCTTC.

The rearrangement links TRBV7-2 to TRBJ2-7, with D unclear. Germline values: CDR1 SGHTA, CDR2 FQGNSA. This CDR3 spans 13 amino acids. Deletions cut 1 base from V and 1 base from J, with 5 bases between. The CDR3 loop is CASSLGNSYEQYF. CDR3 sequence (DNA): TGTGCCAGCAGCTTAGGCAATTCCTACGAGCAGTACTTC.

The gene calls are TRBV5-1 and TRBJ1-2, with 10 positions matching TRBD1. After removal of 4 bases from V and 6 bases from J, the junction contained 9 bases not matched to a gene. Germline CDR1 and CDR2: SGHRS and YFSETQ. CDR3 length: 15 residues. CDR3 nucleotide sequence: TGCGCCAGCAGCGTAGAGGGACAGGGGTATGATGGCTACACCTTC. This gives the protein CASSVEGQGYDGYTF.

The gene calls are TRBV7-8 and TRBJ1-6; no clear D. The CDR3 is 18 residues long. Per the germline V gene, CDR1 is SGHVS and CDR2 is FQNEAQ. V lost 1 base and J 7 bases, leaving 20 bases between the germline ends. The CDR3 protein is CASSLERTGAVLNSPLHF. The CDR3 DNA reads as TGTGCCAGCAGCTTAGAAAGGACGGGTGCGGTATTGAATTCACCCCTCCACTTT.

This clone was counted a single time. The chain links TRBV29-1 to TRBJ1-2; D unclear. This CDR3 contains 13 residues. V was pared by 4 bases and J by 3 bases, with 12 bases between. Germline CDR1 is SQVTM and CDR2 is ANQGSEA. The CDR3 sequence: CSVAEGWDYGYTF. DNA of the CDR3: TGCAGCGTTGCAGAGGGCTGGGACTATGGCTACACCTTC.

This chain uses TRBV5-4 with TRBJ1-2; weak D call: TRBD1 (5 bases). This CDR3 comprises 12 residues. Trimming removed 4 bases at V and 6 bases at J, with 10 bases between. Germline CDR1 reads SGHNT; CDR2 reads YYREEE (reference sequence). Here the CDR3 reads CASSRDGNGYTF. CDR3 nucleotide sequence: TGTGCCAGCAGCAGGGACGGGAATGGCTACACCTTC.

A single count supports this clone. The J gene is TRBJ2-2, the V gene TRBV4-1, with D unresolved. CDR3 length: 16 amino acids. Trimming pared 1 base from V and 4 bases from J, leaving 13 bases between. The germline V gene has CDR1 MGHRA and CDR2 YSYEKL. For the CDR3, the DNA is TGCGCCAGCAGCCAAGTCAGCGTCCCTAGCACCGGGGAGCTGTTTTTT. Residues: CASSQVSVPSTGELFF.

This clone was found once. A read error may produce the germline difference seen at one junction end. The chain recombines TRBV7-7 with TRBJ2-1; 9 nucleotides agree with TRBD1. Per the germline V gene, CDR1 is SSHAT and CDR2 is FNYEAQ (reference sequence). This CDR3 is 15 amino acids long. The CDR3: CASSLGTGFHNEQFF. The CDR3 DNA reads TGTGCTAGCAGCTTAGGGACAGGGTTTCACAATGAGCAGTTCTTC.

The CDR3 region is CASRVMNTEAFF. For the CDR3, the DNA is TGTGCCAGCAGGGTTATGAACACTGAAGCTTTCTTT. V gene TRBV7-9 combines with J gene TRBJ1-1, with unresolved D. This CDR3 is built from 12 residues. Per the germline V gene, CDR1 is SEHNR and CDR2 is FQNEAQ (reference sequence). The V and J ends lost 6 bases and 0 bases respectively, with 5 bases between them.

This CDR3 reads CASSYQGGPEGAFF. In DNA, the CDR3 is TGTGCCAGCAGCTACCAAGGGGGGCCCGAGGGAGCTTTCTTT. The chain joins TRBV11-2 to TRBJ1-1; maybe TRBD1 (6 bases). The CDR3 loop spans 14 amino acids. Germline CDR1 and CDR2: SGHAT and FQNNGV. The V gene lost 4 bases and the J gene lost 10 bases, with 19 bases spanning the gap.

The genes are TRBV19 and TRBJ1-2, with TRBD1 matching over 7 bases. Germline loops: CDR1 LNHDA, CDR2 SQIVND (reference sequence). CDR3 length: 15 amino acids. J gave up 6 bases and V 4 bases, and 11 bases lay outside the gene matches. The CDR3 nucleotides are TGTGCCAGTAGTAGACCGCTGGCGGGACAGCATGGCTACACCTTC. Protein product: CASSRPLAGQHGYTF. The full variable domain, in which reference TRBV19 and TRBJ1-2 provide the parts outside the CDR3, is DGGITQSPKYLFRKEGQNVTLSCEQNLNHDAMYWYRQDPGQGLRLIYYSQIVNDFQKGDIAEGYSVSREKKESFPLTVTSAQKNPTAFYLCASSRPLAGQHGYTFGSGTRLTVV.

The rearrangement links TRBV6-6 to TRBJ2-2, with 7 bases lining up with TRBD1. J lost 0 bases, V lost 2 bases, and 3 bases had no gene match. CDR3 length equals 16 residues. Germline values: CDR1 MNHNY, CDR2 SVGAGI (reference sequence). CDR3 residues: CASSYEGTANTGELFF. CDR3 DNA: TGTGCCAGCAGTTACGAGGGGACAGCGAACACCGGGGAGCTGTTTTTT.

The chain has TRBV7-6 and TRBJ1-1, with D maybe TRBD1 (5 bases). The CDR3 extends over 15 amino acids. Per germline, CDR1 SGHVS and CDR2 FNYEAQ. V was cut by 5 bases and J by 0 bases, with 13 bases left in between. The CDR3 nucleotides read TGTGCCAGCAGCCCCTGGGACGGCCTGAACACTGAAGCTTTCTTT. Amino acid sequence: CASSPWDGLNTEAFF.

The V call is TRBV13, the J call TRBJ1-2, with D possibly matching TRBD1 (5 bases). V lost 5 bases and J lost 4, with 14 bases in between. This CDR3 contains 14 residues. Germline V gene lookup returns CDR1 PRHDT and CDR2 FYEKMQ (reference sequence). The DNA of the CDR3 is TGTGCCAGCAGCATCGGGGCCGGTGGCTATGGCTACACCTTC. This codes for CASSIGAGGYGYTF.

This clone was recorded only once. V usage is TRBV5-6 and J usage is TRBJ1-1, with D unresolved. The V and J ends lost 4 bases and 2 bases respectively, with 21 bases between them. Germline V gene sequence: CDR1 SGHDT, CDR2 YYEEEE. The CDR3 spans 17 residues. The CDR3 loop is CASSPVPRRQFNTEAFF. The CDR3 nucleotides read TGTGCCAGCAGCCCCGTCCCAAGGAGGCAGTTTAACACTGAAGCTTTCTTT.

This CDR3 reads CASVRLGNSPLHF. In DNA, the CDR3 is TGTGCCAGCGTGAGGCTGGGGAATTCACCCCTCCACTTT. The chain employs TRBV2 and TRBJ1-6, with D hard to call. V was shortened by 8 bases and J by 7 bases, with 12 bases between the two germline ends. The germline gives CDR1 SNHLY, CDR2 FYNNEI. The CDR3 length is 13 residues.

V and J are TRBV5-1 and TRBJ1-1; D perhaps matches TRBD1 (5 bases). The V and J ends lost 4 bases and 7 bases respectively, with 17 bases between them. The CDR3 runs 14 residues. Germline V gives CDR1 SGHRS, CDR2 YFSETQ. This CDR3 reads CASSPGTDASEAFF. The CDR3 bases are TGCGCCAGCAGCCCCGGGACTGATGCGAGTGAAGCTTTCTTT.

V usage is TRBV10-3 and J usage is TRBJ2-5; D not certain. This CDR3 is built from 11 residues. Germline lookup yields CDR1 ENHRY and CDR2 SYGVKD. V shed 3 bases and J shed 4 bases, with 3 bases lying between them. CDR3 DNA: TGTGCCATCAGTGAAGGAGAGACCCAGTACTTC. Translated, it gives CAISEGETQYF.

The rearrangement joins TRBV29-1 to TRBJ2-1; D perhaps matches TRBD1 (5 bases). Germline CDR1 reads SQVTM; CDR2 reads ANQGSEA. The V end lost 4 bases, the J end lost 5 bases, and 15 bases lay between the germline ends. There are 14 residues in the CDR3. The CDR3 is CSVVGRTKDNEQFF. In DNA, the CDR3 is TGCAGCGTTGTCGGACGGACAAAGGACAATGAGCAGTTCTTC.

V gene TRBV6-4 combines with J gene TRBJ1-2, with TRBD1 identical over 10 bases. This CDR3 contains 14 residues. Trimming removed 6 bases from V and 3 bases from J; junction bases left unmatched: 4. Per the germline V gene, CDR1 is MRHNA and CDR2 is SNTAGT. Written as DNA, the CDR3 is TGTGCCAGCAGGGGGACAGGGGATGACTATGGCTACACCTTC. Translated: CASRGTGDDYGYTF.

The chain couples TRBV30 to TRBJ1-4; the D is unclear. V was pared by 2 bases and J by 8 bases, with 15 bases between. CDR3 length equals 14 residues. Germline V gives CDR1 GTSNPN, CDR2 SVGIG (reference sequence). This CDR3 reads CAWSSRGEGEKLFF. For the CDR3, the DNA is TGTGCCTGGAGTTCCCGGGGTGAGGGAGAAAAACTGTTTTTT.

The chain has TRBV11-3 and TRBJ2-1, with D perhaps TRBD1 or TRBD2 (6 bases each). CDR1 and CDR2 (germline): SGHNT, YENEEA. The CDR3 is 16 amino acids. The V gene lost 0 bases and the J gene lost 4 bases, with 13 bases spanning the gap. The CDR3 loop reads CASSLEGGGVYNEQFF. CDR3 sequence (DNA): TGTGCCAGCAGCTTAGAGGGGGGCGGGGTATACAATGAGCAGTTCTTC.

V and J are TRBV5-4 and TRBJ2-1, with D tentatively TRBD1 (6 bases). The CDR3 is 15 residues long. The germline V gene encodes CDR1 SGHNT and CDR2 YYREEE (reference sequence). Trimming stripped 1 base from V and 8 bases from J, with 16 bases between. CDR3 nucleotide sequence: TGTGCCAGCAGCTTGCAGGGCAGGGGCATCGATGAGCAGTTCTTC. Encoded protein: CASSLQGRGIDEQFF.

The chain couples TRBV6-6 to TRBJ2-7; unclear D gene. The CDR3 contains 12 residues. Per the germline V gene, CDR1 is MNHNY and CDR2 is SVGAGI (reference sequence). Between the trimmed V and J ends, which lost 4 bases and 4 bases, there was a span of 8 bases. CDR3 DNA sequence: TGTGCCAGCAGTTTTAGGCAGTACGAGCAGTACTTC. Residues: CASSFRQYEQYF.

This clone was detected only once. The chain employs TRBV5-1 and TRBJ2-5, with TRBD2 matching over 7 bases. The CDR3 spans 15 residues. Looked up from germline, CDR1 is SGHRS and CDR2 is YFSETQ. J lost 2 bases, V lost 4 bases, and 8 bases had no gene match. CDR3 residues: CASSREGTLQETQYF. CDR3 sequence (DNA): TGCGCCAGCAGCAGGGAGGGGACCCTACAAGAGACCCAGTACTTC. The variable domain in full, completed from reference TRBV5-1 and TRBJ2-5, reads KAGVTQTPRYLIKTRGQQVTLSCSPISGHRSVSWYQQTPGQGLQFLFEYFSETQRNKGNFPGRFSGRQFSNSRSEMNVSTLELGDSALYLCASSREGTLQETQYFGPGTRLLVL.

This chain uses TRBV7-2 with TRBJ1-2; 9 bases align to TRBD1. Trimming at V came to 0 bases and at J to 4 bases, leaving 12 bases not matched to a gene. CDR1 SGHTA and CDR2 FQGNSA come from the germline V gene. CDR3 size: 18 residues. CDR3 bases: TGTGCCAGCAGCTTAGCGTCCGGGACAGGGTTTGATGGCTATGGCTACACCTTC. It codes for CASSLASGTGFDGYGYTF.